This entry is about one TCR beta chain. Antigen: not known. The germline gives CDR1 MNHEY, CDR2 SVGAGI. The CDR3 consists of 16 residues. The V gene lost 2 bases and the J gene lost 3 bases, with 16 bases spanning the gap. The sample's time point: week 47, end of study. It was 300 ug of mutant IDH1 20-mer peptide that made up each vaccine dose, given with topical imiquimod. These data come from a study of a mutant IDH1 vaccine in newly diagnosed glioma. Looking at the study overall: Radiotherapy, temozolomide, or both had been given previously, and both were given to most. Week 35 brought visit V12, which was followed by visit V13 at week 47.

Assay: immunoSEQ multiplex PCR; the TCRdb copy retains only in-frame clones and omits some. The sample records some 60,000 clones, roughly 80% being singletons. This material consisted of PBMCs, taken from a glioma patient whose treatment included an IDH1 peptide vaccine. This chain joins TRBV6-5 and TRBJ1-1; D is possibly TRBD1 (5 bases). The receptor's source is a woman aged 50 to 60 with glioma. The CDR3 nucleotides are TGTGCCAGCAGTTACGGGTTGAGGGGCTGGGACACTGAAGCTTTCTTT. Translation: CASSYGLRGWDTEAFF.